Below are 12 T cell receptor beta chains sequenced from a single sample in a study of identical twins. Via MiXCR, TCRdb re-called the 5' RACE reads, giving one row per CDR3 protein. The sample shows a few hundred thousand distinct CDR3 sequences, 14% of them seen only once. The same data also contributed to another study, on yellow fever vaccine responses in identical twins.

The sequencing input was CD4+ T cells sorted from blood. These receptors came from a woman in her late teens or twenties in good health.

The table lists this clonotype with a few counts. V usage is TRBV3-1 and J usage is TRBJ2-3; TRBD1 aligns across 9 bases. This CDR3 contains 15 residues. The V and J ends lost 1 base and 5 bases, in that order; junction bases with no gene match: 4. The germline V gene has CDR1 LGHDT and CDR2 YNNKEL (reference sequence). CDR3 bases: TGTGCCAGCAGCCAAGTTACAGGGGGCAGAGATACGCAGTATTTT. This gives the protein CASSQVTGGRDTQYF.

This clonotype was seen only a few times. CDR3 sequence reads: CAISESSRTGSNEQFF. In nucleotides, the CDR3 is TGTGCCATCAGTGAGTCGAGCAGGACAGGGAGCAATGAGCAGTTCTTC. The chain carries TRBV10-3 and TRBJ2-1; 8 bases line up with TRBD1. Per germline, CDR1 ENHRY and CDR2 SYGVKD. The CDR3 runs to 16 residues. Trimming took 0 bases from V and 6 from J; bases not matched to a gene: 7.

This clonotype was seen a few times. The gene calls are TRBV5-1 and TRBJ2-3; a weak D match, TRBD2 (6 bases). This CDR3 contains 16 residues. V dropped 4 bases and J dropped 6 bases, with 21 bases sitting between them. Looked up from germline, CDR1 is SGHRS and CDR2 is YFSETQ. This CDR3 is CASSPIGLSNWDTQYF. DNA for the CDR3: TGCGCCAGCAGCCCCATCGGACTATCGAATTGGGATACGCAGTATTTT. The entire variable domain, with the rest obtained from reference TRBV5-1 and TRBJ2-3, is as follows: KAGVTQTPRYLIKTRGQQVTLSCSPISGHRSVSWYQQTPGQGLQFLFEYFSETQRNKGNFPGRFSGRQFSNSRSEMNVSTLELGDSALYLCASSPIGLSNWDTQYFGPGTRLTVL.

This clonotype has just a few counts. The rearrangement links TRBV20-1 to TRBJ2-7; the D gene is possibly TRBD1 (6 bases). Germline V lookup: CDR1 DFQATT, CDR2 SNEGSKA (reference sequence). The V and J ends lost 5 bases and 5 bases respectively, with 16 bases between them. This CDR3 comprises 13 residues. DNA of the CDR3: TGCAGTGCTCCCAGGGCAGGGGCGGACGAGCAGTACTTC. It yields the protein CSAPRAGADEQYF.

The chain employs TRBV2 and TRBJ1-5, with 8 bases fitting TRBD1. J was trimmed by 6 bases and V by 7 bases; bases with no gene match: 14. Per germline, CDR1 SNHLY and CDR2 FYNNEI. The CDR3 consists of 16 residues. CDR3 nucleotide sequence: TGTGCCAGCAAAGGGTTTGGACAGGGCGTCGGTCAGCCCCAGCATTTT. Amino acid sequence: CASKGFGQGVGQPQHF.

This clonotype was seen more than once but under ten times. V and J are TRBV11-1 and TRBJ2-1, with 12 bases matching TRBD2. Trimming took 3 bases from V and 0 from J; bases not matched to a gene: 6. The CDR3 length is 18 residues. The germline gives CDR1 SGHAT, CDR2 FQDESV (reference sequence). This CDR3 is CASSFGTSGWSSYNEQFF. CDR3 in DNA: TGTGCCAGCAGCTTCGGGACTAGCGGGTGGAGCTCCTACAATGAGCAGTTCTTC.

The sample holds many counts of this clonotype. This rearrangement joins TRBV9 to TRBJ2-5; 11 nucleotides agree with TRBD1. CDR1 and CDR2 (germline): SGDLS, YYNGEE. The CDR3 has 19 amino acids. V lost 0 bases to trimming and J lost 2 bases; unmatched junction nucleotides: 12. The CDR3 DNA is TGTGCCAGCAGCGTAGCTGGGACAGGGGGTCACCTTGTACAAGAGACCCAGTACTTC. Translated, it gives CASSVAGTGGHLVQETQYF. Drawing the rest from reference TRBV9 and TRBJ2-5, the complete variable domain is DSGVTQTPKHLITATGQRVTLRCSPRSGDLSVYWYQQSLDQGLQFLIQYYNGEERAKGNILERFSAQQFPDLHSELNLSSLELGDSALYFCASSVAGTGGHLVQETQYFGPGTRLLVL.

This clonotype was observed a few times. The V and J genes are TRBV27 and TRBJ2-3; TRBD1 matches 9 bases. The CDR3 is 13 residues long. Trimming cost V 7 bases and J 4 bases; bases outside gene matches: 3. From germline, CDR1 is MNHEY and CDR2 SMNVEV (reference sequence). The CDR3 nucleotides read TGTGCCAGCACGGGGACAGGGTCAGATACGCAGTATTTT. This sequence encodes CASTGTGSDTQYF.

This clonotype was picked up a small number of times. CDR3: CASSDGVVGRDEQFF. The CDR3 nucleotides read TGCGCCAGCAGTGACGGGGTAGTAGGTCGAGATGAGCAGTTCTTC. The V and J genes are TRBV10-1 and TRBJ2-1; a weak D match, TRBD2 (5 bases). This CDR3 is built from 15 residues. CDR1 and CDR2 (germline): WNHNN, SYGVQD (reference sequence). Trimming took off 3 bases at V and 8 bases at J, with 17 bases between the two ends.

The sample holds one count of this clonotype. This chain uses TRBV20-1 with TRBJ2-7; TRBD1 is a possible D gene (7 bases). V was shortened by 5 bases and J by 1 base, with 21 bases between the two germline ends. Germline V gene data show CDR1 as DFQATT and CDR2 as SNEGSKA (reference sequence). This CDR3 is built from 16 residues. In DNA, the CDR3 is TGCAGTGCTGGGGGTTCCAGGGGGGCCCTATCCTACGAGCAGTACTTC. Translation gives CSAGGSRGALSYEQYF.

The chain links TRBV7-8 to TRBJ1-3; D call uncertain. Per the germline V gene, CDR1 is SGHVS and CDR2 is FQNEAQ. With 0 bases removed from V and 5 bases from J, the gap between germline ends came to 11 bases. The CDR3 length is 15 residues. DNA of the CDR3: TGTGCCAGCAGCTTAGCCGCGGGTTTCAGAAACACCATATATTTT. Translation gives CASSLAAGFRNTIYF.

This clonotype appeared a few times. The chain is built from TRBV28 and TRBJ2-3; 14 bases are a match to TRBD2. This CDR3 region has 17 residues. CDR1 MDHEN and CDR2 SYDVKM come from the germline V gene. The V and J ends lost 6 bases and 2 bases, in that order; junction bases with no gene match: 7. In nucleotides, the CDR3 is TGTGCCAGCAGGCAAACGGGACTAGCGGGGGCCACAGATACGCAGTATTTT. Translating it yields CASRQTGLAGATDTQYF. Drawing the rest from reference TRBV28 and TRBJ2-3, the complete variable domain is DVKVTQSSRYLVKRTGEKVFLECVQDMDHENMFWYRQDPGLGLRLIYFSYDVKMKEKGDIPEGYSVSREKKERFSLILESASTNQTSMYLCASRQTGLAGATDTQYFGPGTRLTVL.